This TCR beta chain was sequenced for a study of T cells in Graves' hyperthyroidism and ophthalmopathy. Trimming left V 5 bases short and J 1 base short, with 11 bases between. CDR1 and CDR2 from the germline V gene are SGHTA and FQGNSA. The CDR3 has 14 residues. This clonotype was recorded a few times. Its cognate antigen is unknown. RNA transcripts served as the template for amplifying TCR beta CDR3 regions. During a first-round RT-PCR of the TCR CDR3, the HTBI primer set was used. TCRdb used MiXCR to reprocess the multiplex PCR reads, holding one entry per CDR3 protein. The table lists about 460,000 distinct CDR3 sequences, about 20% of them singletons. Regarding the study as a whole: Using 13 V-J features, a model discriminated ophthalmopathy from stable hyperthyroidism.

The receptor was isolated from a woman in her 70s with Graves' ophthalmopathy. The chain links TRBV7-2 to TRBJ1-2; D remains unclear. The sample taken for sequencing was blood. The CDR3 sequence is CASSLGPLNYGYTF. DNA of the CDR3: TGTGCCAGCAGCCTCGGACCCCTTAACTATGGCTACACCTTC. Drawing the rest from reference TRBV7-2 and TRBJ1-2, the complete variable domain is GAGVSQSPSNKVTEKGKDVELRCDPISGHTALYWYRQSLGQGLEFLIYFQGNSAPDKSGLPSDRFSAERTGGSVSTLTIQRTQQEDSAVYLCASSLGPLNYGYTFGSGTRLTVV.